The 26 T cell receptor beta chains given below trace back to one sample, sequenced in a study of cytomegalovirus exposure and HLA in healthy donors. It was with 60 Vbeta and 13 Jbeta primers that the PCR ran. TCRdb's table, derived via immunoSEQ multiplex PCR, lists solely in-frame clones and lacks some. Seen here are 55,000 to 80,000 clones, roughly 74% observed once, and the top ten hold 20% to 25%. The sequenced sample was PBMCs. The source is a woman aged 30 to 39 in good health and CMV-seropositive.

This rearrangement joins TRBV30 to TRBJ2-5; unclear D gene. Germline loops: CDR1 GTSNPN, CDR2 SVGIG (reference sequence). This CDR3 comprises 13 residues. V was shortened by 2 bases and J by 3 bases, with 10 bases between the two germline ends. CDR3 DNA sequence: TGTGCCTGGAGTTCCGGGTCCGAAGAGACCCAGTACTTC. Its protein is CAWSSGSEETQYF.

The chain combines TRBV27 with TRBJ2-7; 9 nucleotides line up with TRBD2. Germline loops: CDR1 MNHEY, CDR2 SMNVEV (reference sequence). CDR3 length equals 14 residues. J was trimmed by 0 bases and V by 7 bases; bases with no gene match: 4. CDR3 loop: CASTRSGSSYEQYF. In DNA, the CDR3 is TGTGCCAGCACCCGTAGCGGGAGCTCCTACGAGCAGTACTTC.

The rearrangement uses TRBV9 and TRBJ2-3; 10 bases fit TRBD2. The CDR3 totals 16 residues. The V and J ends lost 3 bases and 3 bases, in that order; junction bases with no gene match: 7. CDR1 SGDLS and CDR2 YYNGEE come from the germline V gene. CDR3 sequence: CASSAIGLAETDTQYF. CDR3 bases: TGTGCCAGCAGCGCCATAGGACTAGCGGAAACAGATACGCAGTATTTT.

V and J are TRBV30 and TRBJ2-1; D remains unclear. Germline V gene data show CDR1 as GTSNPN and CDR2 as SVGIG (reference sequence). The CDR3 is 15 amino acids. V lost 1 base and J 4 bases, leaving 14 bases between the germline ends. The CDR3 DNA reads as TGTGCCTGGAGTGGGGCCCTAAAGGTATACAATGAGCAGTTCTTC. Its translation: CAWSGALKVYNEQFF.

The rearrangement uses TRBV7-9 and TRBJ2-7; D may be TRBD1 (5 bases). This CDR3 has 12 amino acids. Germline CDR1 reads SEHNR; CDR2 reads FQNEAQ (reference sequence). V shed 5 bases and J shed 9 bases, with 14 bases lying between them. CDR3 loop: CASSPVSQGQYF. CDR3 sequence (DNA): TGTGCCAGCAGCCCGGTTAGCCAGGGGCAGTACTTC.

This clone has only a few counts. The CDR3 nucleotides are TGTGCCAGTAGTATAAGCCGGACAGGGAATCAGCCCCAGCATTTT. It yields the protein CASSISRTGNQPQHF. The rearrangement joins TRBV19 to TRBJ1-5, with 8 bases that match TRBD1. Germline V lookup: CDR1 LNHDA, CDR2 SQIVND (reference sequence). This CDR3 contains 15 residues. V shed 2 bases, J shed 4 bases, and the junction held 4 bases outside the gene matches.

This chain connects TRBV18 to TRBJ2-3, with D possibly TRBD2 on 7 matching bases. The ends were cut back, 7 bases at V and 3 bases at J, with 14 bases in the middle. The germline gives CDR1 KGHSH, CDR2 LQKENI. CDR3 length equals 14 residues. Written as DNA, the CDR3 is TGTGCCAGCTATACCGGGGGGCTAACAGATACGCAGTATTTT. As protein: CASYTGGLTDTQYF.

V usage is TRBV9 and J usage is TRBJ2-7; no clear D. The CDR3 length is 13 residues. V lost 4 bases and J 6 bases, leaving 14 bases between the germline ends. The germline V gene encodes CDR1 SGDLS and CDR2 YYNGEE. This chain's CDR3 is CASSHSSSSEQYF. Here the CDR3 DNA reads TGTGCCAGCAGCCACTCATCTAGTAGCGAGCAGTACTTC.

This clone was seen more than once but under ten times. The chain joins TRBV27 to TRBJ2-7; D gene ambiguous. The germline CDR1 and CDR2 sequences are MNHEY and SMNVEV (reference sequence). The CDR3 sequence is 20 residues long. The V end lost 3 bases, the J end lost 4 bases, and 31 bases lay between the germline ends. CDR3 DNA sequence: TGTGCCAGCAGTTTGGGTATCAAAGGCGGCGGCCCACATACCCGATACGAGCAGTACTTC. The encoded protein is CASSLGIKGGGPHTRYEQYF.

The V gene is TRBV5-1, the J gene TRBJ1-2; 11 bases align to TRBD1. J lost 4 bases, V lost 0 bases, and 5 bases had no gene match. Germline V gene lookup returns CDR1 SGHRS and CDR2 YFSETQ. There are 16 residues in the CDR3. CDR3 loop: CASSLGTGGMGYGYTF. The CDR3 DNA reads TGCGCCAGCAGCTTGGGGACAGGGGGCATGGGCTATGGCTACACCTTC.

This clone is judged medium-sized. The CDR3 reads CASSGVRSGANVLTF. Written as DNA, the CDR3 is TGTGCCAGCAGCGGGGTCAGGTCGGGGGCCAACGTCCTGACTTTC. V is TRBV9 and J is TRBJ2-6, with D unclear. The CDR3 totals 15 residues. Trimming stripped 3 bases from V and 4 bases from J, with 11 bases between. Per germline, CDR1 SGDLS and CDR2 YYNGEE.

This chain links TRBV30 with TRBJ2-5; perhaps TRBD2 as D (5 bases). V dropped 0 bases and J dropped 1 base, with 12 bases sitting between them. The CDR3 runs 15 residues. Germline CDR1 reads GTSNPN; CDR2 reads SVGIG (reference sequence). In DNA, the CDR3 is TGTGCCTGGAGTGTTCAGCGGACTCTCCAAGAGACCCAGTACTTC. Amino acids: CAWSVQRTLQETQYF.

V and J are TRBV2 and TRBJ2-7, with D maybe TRBD2 (5 bases). This CDR3 spans 16 amino acids. V lost 8 bases to trimming and J lost 7 bases, with 27 bases between them. Germline CDR1 reads SNHLY; CDR2 reads FYNNEI. CDR3 residues: CASFRAPNALGEEQYF. DNA for the CDR3: TGTGCCAGCTTTAGGGCTCCCAACGCCCTGGGAGAGGAGCAGTACTTC.

J is TRBJ2-1 and V is TRBV14; TRBD2 aligns across 7 bases. V lost 0 bases, J lost 10 bases, and 6 bases stayed unmatched. Germline V gives CDR1 SGHDN, CDR2 FVKESK. CDR3 length: 14 residues. In DNA, the CDR3 is TGTGCCAGCAGCCAAGATTGGGCTAGCGGAGAGCAGTTCTTC. Translating it yields CASSQDWASGEQFF.

The chain is built from TRBV7-9 and TRBJ2-2; TRBD1 matches 7 bases. Germline CDR1 and CDR2: SEHNR and FQNEAQ (reference sequence). Trimming cost V 7 bases and J 3 bases; bases outside gene matches: 8. There are 15 residues in the CDR3. The CDR3 coding sequence is TGTGCCAGCACCCTACAGGGGTGGGACACCGGGGAGCTGTTTTTT. Protein sequence: CASTLQGWDTGELFF.

The chain has TRBV5-1 and TRBJ1-1; D gene ambiguous. Germline lookup yields CDR1 SGHRS and CDR2 YFSETQ. The CDR3 has 13 residues. The ends were cut back, 0 bases at V and 7 bases at J, with 10 bases in the middle. The CDR3 region is CASSLGAGNEAFF. The CDR3 region has the DNA TGCGCCAGCAGCTTGGGGGCGGGTAATGAAGCTTTCTTT.

V gene TRBV5-4 combines with J gene TRBJ2-6; a possible D gene is TRBD2 (5 bases). Per germline, CDR1 SGHNT and CDR2 YYREEE (reference sequence). The CDR3 length is 13 residues. The V gene lost 4 bases and the J gene lost 4 bases, with 6 bases spanning the gap. The CDR3 DNA reads as TGTGCCAGCAGCCCGGGGGGGGCCAACGTCCTGACTTTC. Its protein product is CASSPGGANVLTF.

This clone was observed at least ten times. This chain links TRBV11-2 with TRBJ2-5; TRBD1 is a possible D gene (6 bases). The V gene's germline CDR1 is SGHAT and CDR2 FQNNGV. Trimming took 1 base from V and 5 from J, leaving 14 bases between them. CDR3 size: 15 residues. The CDR3 spells CASSLGGRIWETQYF. Written as DNA, the CDR3 is TGTGCCAGCAGCTTAGGGGGGCGGATTTGGGAGACCCAGTACTTC. Supplemented by reference TRBV11-2 and TRBJ2-5, the full variable domain reads EAGVAQSPRYKIIEKRQSVAFWCNPISGHATLYWYQQILGQGPKLLIQFQNNGVVDDSQLPKDRFSAERLKGVDSTLKIQPAKLEDSAVYLCASSLGGRIWETQYFGPGTRLLVL.

This clone has a single count. The chain combines TRBV28 with TRBJ1-2; D might be TRBD1 (6 bases). This CDR3 spans 14 amino acids. The ends were cut back, 5 bases at V and 4 bases at J, with 14 bases in the middle. Germline values: CDR1 MDHEN, CDR2 SYDVKM. The CDR3 nucleotides are TGTGCCAGCAGTCTTCAGGGGTTTACCTATGGCTACACCTTC. The encoded protein is CASSLQGFTYGYTF.

This clone was detected once. The rearrangement joins TRBV19 to TRBJ2-1; 13 bases are shared with TRBD2. The CDR3 extends over 19 amino acids. Per germline, CDR1 LNHDA and CDR2 SQIVND (reference sequence). Trimming cost V 7 bases and J 0 bases; bases outside gene matches: 12. The CDR3 region is CASTTAGLAGSSSYNEQFF. In DNA form, the CDR3 reads TGTGCCAGTACCACTGCGGGACTAGCGGGATCGAGCTCCTACAATGAGCAGTTCTTC. The full variable domain, with the rest looked up from reference TRBV19 and TRBJ2-1, is DGGITQSPKYLFRKEGQNVTLSCEQNLNHDAMYWYRQDPGQGLRLIYYSQIVNDFQKGDIAEGYSVSREKKESFPLTVTSAQKNPTAFYLCASTTAGLAGSSSYNEQFFGPGTRLTVL.

The chain is built from TRBV13 and TRBJ2-5; D is possibly TRBD1 (5 bases). Germline CDR1 and CDR2: PRHDT and FYEKMQ (reference sequence). The CDR3 extends over 14 amino acids. Trimming took 3 bases from V and 1 from J, leaving 9 bases between them. CDR3 protein: CASSFRTGQETQYF. CDR3 sequence (DNA): TGTGCCAGCAGCTTCAGAACAGGCCAAGAGACCCAGTACTTC.

V is TRBV7-8 and J is TRBJ2-5; tentative D call: TRBD2 (6 bases). V lost 5 bases and J lost 3, with 16 bases in between. In germline, CDR1 is SGHVS, CDR2 FQNEAQ. This CDR3 has 15 residues. CDR3 DNA sequence: TGTGCCAGCAGCCTAATAGGTAGCGGAAAAGAGACCCAGTACTTC. It codes for CASSLIGSGKETQYF.

CDR3 DNA sequence: TGTGCCAGCAGCCAAGTTGCAGCGCGCAGGGCCGGGGCCAACGTCCTGACTTTC. It is translated as CASSQVAARRAGANVLTF. This chain connects TRBV4-2 to TRBJ2-6; D possibly corresponds to TRBD1 (5 bases). V lost 1 base and J lost 4, with 17 bases in between. Germline-derived CDR1 and CDR2 are LGHNA and YNFKEQ. This CDR3 is built from 18 residues.

This clone showed up just a few times. The rearrangement links TRBV5-1 to TRBJ1-1, with D maybe TRBD1 (5 bases). This CDR3 is 16 amino acids long. From germline, CDR1 is SGHRS and CDR2 YFSETQ. V was trimmed by 1 base and J by 2 bases, leaving 15 bases between them. In DNA form, the CDR3 reads TGCGCCAGCAGCTTGCTGGGGTCAGGGATTAACACTGAAGCTTTCTTT. This sequence encodes CASSLLGSGINTEAFF.

J is TRBJ2-7 and V is TRBV4-2, with 9 bases identical to TRBD2. V shed 2 bases, J shed 5 bases, and the junction held 1 base outside the gene matches. The CDR3 covers 13 residues. CDR1 LGHNA and CDR2 YNFKEQ come from the germline V gene. CDR3 in DNA: TGTGCCAGCAGCCAACTAGCGGGACACGAGCAGTACTTC. Translating gives CASSQLAGHEQYF.

This clone was counted only a few times. The rearrangement joins TRBV2 to TRBJ1-5; unclear D gene. The ends were cut back, 3 bases at V and 7 bases at J, with 10 bases in the middle. There are 13 residues in the CDR3. Germline CDR1 is SNHLY and CDR2 is FYNNEI. The CDR3 DNA is TGTGCCAGCAGTGACCCAGAGGAACAGCCCCAGCATTTT. It codes for CASSDPEEQPQHF.